These 10 T cell receptor beta chains were sequenced from one sample in a study of OX40 agonist ivuxolimab in advanced cancers. Sequenced by immunoSEQ multiplex PCR; TCRdb stores in-frame clones only, minus some. This table has around 85,000 clones, more than 80% appearing once. The sequencing here drew on CD4+ or CD8+ T cells sorted from blood, taken in a trial of the OX40 agonist ivuxolimab. The receptors come from an adult with an advanced solid tumor such as melanoma, head and neck, liver or kidney cancer.

This chain uses TRBV19 with TRBJ1-1, with 7 bases aligning to TRBD1. Germline-derived CDR1 and CDR2 are LNHDA and SQIVND (reference sequence). The CDR3 is 13 amino acids. Losses at the gene ends were 3 bases for V and 7 bases for J; bases not matched to a gene: 5. The CDR3 region is CASSITGAVEAFF. Written as DNA, the CDR3 is TGTGCCAGTAGTATCACAGGGGCAGTTGAAGCTTTCTTT.

This chain joins TRBV29-1 and TRBJ2-3; D is undetermined. V lost 5 bases and J lost 0, with 9 bases in between. The CDR3 has 13 amino acids. Per the germline V gene, CDR1 is SQVTM and CDR2 is ANQGSEA. CDR3 sequence: CSVSPPSTDTQYF. CDR3 coding DNA: TGCAGCGTTTCTCCTCCTAGCACAGATACGCAGTATTTT.

V gene TRBV11-2 combines with J gene TRBJ2-1; D is perhaps TRBD1 or TRBD2 (5 bases each). The germline gives CDR1 SGHAT, CDR2 FQNNGV. The CDR3 covers 14 residues. The ends were cut back, 1 base at V and 7 bases at J, with 11 bases in the middle. CDR3 region: CASSLAGTENEQFF. CDR3 coding DNA: TGTGCCAGCAGCTTAGCCGGGACGGAGAATGAGCAGTTCTTC. Full variable domain (rest looked up from reference TRBV11-2 and TRBJ2-1): EAGVAQSPRYKIIEKRQSVAFWCNPISGHATLYWYQQILGQGPKLLIQFQNNGVVDDSQLPKDRFSAERLKGVDSTLKIQPAKLEDSAVYLCASSLAGTENEQFFGPGTRLTVL.

This clone was detected a few times. The chain joins TRBV6-5 to TRBJ1-6, with a tentative D call TRBD1 (6 bases). Germline V lookup: CDR1 MNHEY, CDR2 SVGAGI. The V end lost 6 bases, the J end lost 2 bases, and 11 bases lay between the germline ends. The CDR3 covers 15 residues. CDR3 region: CASSGGTPYNSPLHF. The CDR3 DNA reads as TGTGCCAGCAGCGGGGGGACACCCTATAATTCACCCCTCCACTTT.

This clone was recorded once. The gene calls are TRBV4-2 and TRBJ2-5; D is perhaps TRBD1 (5 bases). The J call is in doubt because the DNA end fits TRBJ2-7 better. The germline V gene encodes CDR1 LGHNA and CDR2 YNFKEQ. This CDR3 contains 13 residues. CDR3 sequence reads: CASSQQGWYEQYF. CDR3 in DNA: TGTGCCAGCAGCCAACAGGGTTGGTACGAGCAGTACTTC.

The V gene is TRBV11-3, the J gene TRBJ2-5; no clear D gene. The CDR3 is 11 amino acids. From germline, CDR1 is SGHNT and CDR2 YENEEA. V gave up 2 bases and J gave up 5 bases, with 3 bases separating them. For the CDR3, the DNA is TGTGCCAGCAGCTTACTCGAGACCCAGTACTTC. It translates to CASSLLETQYF.

The chain links TRBV9 to TRBJ2-5; no clear D. The CDR3 covers 16 residues. Deletions cut 3 bases from V and 0 bases from J, with 15 bases between. Germline CDR1 reads SGDLS; CDR2 reads YYNGEE. CDR3 DNA sequence: TGTGCCAGCAGCGCCCCTGGTGGGTTGTACCAAGAGACCCAGTACTTC. Encoded protein: CASSAPGGLYQETQYF.

The genes are TRBV28 and TRBJ2-7, with D perhaps TRBD1 (5 bases). Germline assignment: CDR1 MDHEN and CDR2 SYDVKM. V lost 0 bases, J lost 2 bases, and 11 bases lay in between. The CDR3 spans 15 residues. The DNA for the CDR3 is TGTGCCAGCAGTTTATGGGGCGACAGTACCTACGAGCAGTACTTC. It yields the protein CASSLWGDSTYEQYF.

The J gene is TRBJ2-6, the V gene TRBV5-8; maybe TRBD1 (6 bases). The CDR3 length is 16 residues. CDR1 and CDR2 (germline): SGHTS, YDEGEE. With 3 bases removed from V and 0 bases from J, the gap between germline ends came to 10 bases. In DNA, the CDR3 is TGTGCCAGCAGCTCGTACAGGGACTCTGGGGCCAACGTCCTGACTTTC. It codes for CASSSYRDSGANVLTF.

The rearrangement links TRBV6-1 to TRBJ1-5; no reliable D call. This CDR3 region has 13 residues. The V end lost 8 bases, the J end lost 0 bases, and 8 bases lay between the germline ends. Germline loops: CDR1 MNHNS, CDR2 SASEGT. CDR3 coding DNA: TGTGCCAGCTGGAACCCTAGCAATCAGCCCCAGCATTTT. Amino acid sequence: CASWNPSNQPQHF.